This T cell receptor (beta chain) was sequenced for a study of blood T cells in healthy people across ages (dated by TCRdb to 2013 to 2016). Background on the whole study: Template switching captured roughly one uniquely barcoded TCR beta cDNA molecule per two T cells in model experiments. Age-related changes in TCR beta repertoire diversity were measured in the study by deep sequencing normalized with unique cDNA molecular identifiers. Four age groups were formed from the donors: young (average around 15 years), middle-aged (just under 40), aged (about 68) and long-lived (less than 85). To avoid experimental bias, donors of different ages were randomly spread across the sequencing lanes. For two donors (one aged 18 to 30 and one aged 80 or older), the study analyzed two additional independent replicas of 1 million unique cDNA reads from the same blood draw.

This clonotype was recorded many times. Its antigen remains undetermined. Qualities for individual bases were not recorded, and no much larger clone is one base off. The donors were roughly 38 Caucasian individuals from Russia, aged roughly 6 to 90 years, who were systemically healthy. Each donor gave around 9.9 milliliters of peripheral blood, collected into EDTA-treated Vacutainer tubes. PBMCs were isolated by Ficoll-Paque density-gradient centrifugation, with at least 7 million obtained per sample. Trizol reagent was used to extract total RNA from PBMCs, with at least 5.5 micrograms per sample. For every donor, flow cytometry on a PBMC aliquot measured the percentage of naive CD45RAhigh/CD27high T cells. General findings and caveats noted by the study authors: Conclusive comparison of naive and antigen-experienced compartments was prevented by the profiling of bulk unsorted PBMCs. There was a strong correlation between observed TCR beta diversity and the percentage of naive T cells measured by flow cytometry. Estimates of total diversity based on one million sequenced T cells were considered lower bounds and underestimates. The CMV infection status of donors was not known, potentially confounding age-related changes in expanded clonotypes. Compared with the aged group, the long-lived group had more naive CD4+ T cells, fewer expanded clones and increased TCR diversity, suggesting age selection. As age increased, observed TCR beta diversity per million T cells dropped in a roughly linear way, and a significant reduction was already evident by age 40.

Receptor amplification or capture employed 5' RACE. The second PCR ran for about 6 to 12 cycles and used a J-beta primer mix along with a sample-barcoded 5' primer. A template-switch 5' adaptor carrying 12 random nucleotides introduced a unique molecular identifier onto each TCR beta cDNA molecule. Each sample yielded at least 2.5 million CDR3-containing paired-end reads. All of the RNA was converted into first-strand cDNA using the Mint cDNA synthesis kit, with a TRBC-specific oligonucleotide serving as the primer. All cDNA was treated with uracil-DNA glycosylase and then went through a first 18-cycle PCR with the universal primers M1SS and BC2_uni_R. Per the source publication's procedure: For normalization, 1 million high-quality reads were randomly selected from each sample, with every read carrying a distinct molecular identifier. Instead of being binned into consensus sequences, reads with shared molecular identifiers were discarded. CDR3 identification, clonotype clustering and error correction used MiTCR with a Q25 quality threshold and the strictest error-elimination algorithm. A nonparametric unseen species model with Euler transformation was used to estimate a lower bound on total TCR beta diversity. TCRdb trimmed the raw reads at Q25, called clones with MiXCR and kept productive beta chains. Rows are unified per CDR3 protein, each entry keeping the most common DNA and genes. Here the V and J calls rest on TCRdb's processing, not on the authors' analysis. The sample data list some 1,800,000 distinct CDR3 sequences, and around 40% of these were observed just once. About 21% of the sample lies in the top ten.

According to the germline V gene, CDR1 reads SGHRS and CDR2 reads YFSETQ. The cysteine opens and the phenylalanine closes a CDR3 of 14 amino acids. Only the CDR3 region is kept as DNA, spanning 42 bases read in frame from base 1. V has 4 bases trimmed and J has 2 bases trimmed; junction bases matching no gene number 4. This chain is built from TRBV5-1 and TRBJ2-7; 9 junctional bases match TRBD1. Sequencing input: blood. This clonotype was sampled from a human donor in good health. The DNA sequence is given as TGCGCCAGCAGCCCGGGGACAGGGACCTACGAGCAGTACTTC. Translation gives CASSPGTGTYEQYF.